Listed below are T cell receptor beta chains from one sample, sequenced in a study of blood T cell repertoires in COVID-19. Generated by immunoSEQ multiplex PCR, the TCRdb table keeps only in-frame clones and is missing some. The sample lists more than 95,000 clones; approximately 84% were seen once. Specimen: peripheral blood. The receptors stem from a human donor in a cohort sampled during active COVID-19. The CDR3 runs from the conserved cysteine through the conserved F or W. Each record gives: D gene, clone size, V gene, J gene, CDR3 DNA, CDR3 protein. D genes are given only for firm matches. Size tells how often a clone was seen (once, few, many) or the class of an expanded clone, and some rows leave it out.

TRBD1	NA	TRBV6-5	TRBJ1-5	TGTGCCAGCAGGACTGACAGGGGCGGTCAGCCCCAGCATTTT	CASRTDRGGQPQHF
TRBD1	NA	TRBV28	TRBJ2-1	TGTGCCAGCAGTAGAAGACAGGGGTCTGTGCAGTTCTTC	CASSRRQGSVQFF
TRBD1	NA	TRBV2	TRBJ1-2	TGTGCCAGCAGGGCCGGGACAGGGGGCCCCCGCTTTTCTGGCTACACCTTC	CASRAGTGGPRFSGYTF
NA	NA	TRBV10-1	TRBJ2-1	TGCGCCAGCAGTCCTCAAGGGGTTTCCTACAATGAGCAGTTCTTC	CASSPQGVSYNEQFF
NA	NA	TRBV6-2/TRBV6-3	TRBJ1-5	TGTGCCAGCAGTTGGGCCAGGCGAGCTAGCAATCAGCCCCAGCATTTT	CASSWARRASNQPQHF
TRBD1	NA	TRBV7-9	TRBJ1-1	TGTGCCAGCAGCTTTTTGGGACAGGGAAACACTGAAGCTTTCTTT	CASSFLGQGNTEAFF
TRBD2	NA	TRBV5-4	TRBJ2-3	TGTGCCAGCAGCTTGGATGTTAGCGGGCGAAGCACAGATACGCAGTATTTT	CASSLDVSGRSTDTQYF
TRBD1	once	TRBV6-2/TRBV6-3	TRBJ1-1	TGTGCCAGCAGTACCCATCCCGACAGGGGGCTTCAAAAGAACACTGAAGCTTTCTTT	CASSTHPDRGLQKNTEAFF
NA	NA	TRBV10-3	TRBJ2-3	TGTGCCATCAGTGGCGCAGATACGCAGTATTTT	CAISGADTQYF
TRBD2	few	TRBV5-4	TRBJ2-2	TGTGCCAGCAGCCGGACTAGCGGGGGGGCGGGCACCGGGGAGCTGTTTTTT	CASSRTSGGAGTGELFF
TRBD2	once	TRBV7-3	TRBJ2-3	TGTGCCAGCACCCGAATAGCGGGAGTTACCACAGATACGCAGTATTTT	CASTRIAGVTTDTQYF
TRBD1	NA	TRBV7-3	TRBJ2-1	TGTGCCAGCAGCCCAGGGGGTGCCTGGGGCAATGAGCAGTTCTTC	CASSPGGAWGNEQFF
TRBD1	NA	TRBV7-9	TRBJ1-1	TGTGCCAGCAGCTGGGACAGGAACACTGAAGCTTTCTTT	CASSWDRNTEAFF
TRBD1	NA	TRBV14	TRBJ2-5	TGTGCCAGCAGCCAAGAGCCCGACCTACGACAGGGCTCTAAGGAGACCCAGTACTTC	CASSQEPDLRQGSKETQYF
NA	NA	TRBV19	TRBJ1-6	TGTGCCAGTAGTATAGACGGACAGTTGGGAAGCTCCTATAATTCACCCCTCCACTTT	CASSIDGQLGSSYNSPLHF
NA	NA	TRBV30	TRBJ1-2	TGTGCCTGGTCGGACACGGACTATGGCTACACCTTC	CAWSDTDYGYTF
NA	NA	TRBV18	TRBJ1-2	TGTGCCAGCTCCCCCGGAGGAAGCTATGGCTACACCTTC	CASSPGGSYGYTF
TRBD1	NA	TRBV3-1/TRBV3-2	TRBJ2-5	TGTGCCAGCAGCCAAAGGACAGGGCTGGAGACCCAGTACTTC	CASSQRTGLETQYF
TRBD2	NA	TRBV3-1/TRBV3-2	TRBJ2-7	TGTGCCAGCAGCCAAGATCCGAGCGGGGTCTACGAGCAGTACTTC	CASSQDPSGVYEQYF
TRBD2	NA	TRBV5-1	TRBJ2-1	TGCGCCAGCAGCTTGGAACCAGCGGGGGGGCTATCCTACAATGAGCAGTTCTTC	CASSLEPAGGLSYNEQFF
TRBD1	NA	TRBV18	TRBJ2-7	TGTGCCAGCTCCCACGGACAGGTGGAGCAGTACTTC	CASSHGQVEQYF
TRBD1	NA	TRBV7-2	TRBJ1-1	TGTGCCAGCAGCTCTACAGGGGGCGACACTGAAGCTTTCTTT	CASSSTGGDTEAFF
NA	NA	TRBV6-2/TRBV6-3	TRBJ1-1	TGTGCCAGCAGTCCGGGACTTCAGAACACTGAAGCTTTCTTT	CASSPGLQNTEAFF
TRBD1	NA	TRBV27	TRBJ2-3	TGTGCCAGCAGTACATTACAGGGGACGTCGCAGTATTTT	CASSTLQGTSQYF
NA	NA	TRBV4-1	TRBJ1-2	TGCGCCAGCAGCCAAGTAGTTGGAGAAAACTATGGCTACACCTTC	CASSQVVGENYGYTF
NA	NA	TRBV19	TRBJ2-1	TGTGCCAGTAGTACCCGGCAGGGCGGTGAGCAGTTCTTC	CASSTRQGGEQFF
TRBD2	NA	TRBV5-4	TRBJ2-7	TGTGCCAGCAGCCCCATGACTAGCGGGGCTCATGAAGAGCAGTACTTC	CASSPMTSGAHEEQYF
NA	NA	TRBV18	TRBJ1-2	TGTGCCAGCTCACCAAAAGAGGGTGGGTTTGGTGGCTACACCTTC	CASSPKEGGFGGYTF
TRBD1	NA	TRBV5-4	TRBJ1-2	TGTGCCAGCAGCATACAGGGGTCCTATGGCTACACCTTC	CASSIQGSYGYTF
NA	NA	TRBV11-2	TRBJ2-3	TGTGCCAGCAGCCGCGGGGTTCGCACAGATACGCAGTATTTT	CASSRGVRTDTQYF
NA	NA	TRBV28	TRBJ2-7	TGTGCCAGCAGCCCAAGGGGGGAGCAGTACTTC	CASSPRGEQYF
NA	NA	TRBV18	TRBJ2-3	TGTGCCAGCTCACGGGACTCATCTAGCACAGATACGCAGTATTTT	CASSRDSSSTDTQYF
TRBD1	NA	TRBV4-1	TRBJ2-7	TGCGCCAGCAGCCCCCGACAGGGGGCCCTCCGAGAGCAGTACTTC	CASSPRQGALREQYF
NA	few	TRBV9	TRBJ2-3	TGTGCCAGCAGCGTAGAACCAGGGAGGACAGATACGCAGTATTTT	CASSVEPGRTDTQYF
NA	few	TRBV7-3	TRBJ2-1	TGTGCCAGCAGCGGGGACTTCGGACATGAGCAGTTCTTC	CASSGDFGHEQFF
NA	few	TRBV5-6	TRBJ1-1	TGTGCCAGCCAATACCATGGGGCGACTGAAGCTTTCTTT	CASQYHGATEAFF
TRBD2	NA	TRBV5-1	TRBJ2-2	TGCCCCCCCAGCTTGGCCTCGCGGGGGGGCAACACCGGGGAGCTGTTTTTT	CPPSLASRGGNTGELFF